This is a list of T cell receptor beta chains from one sample in a study of healthy donors' naive CD4 and CD8 T cells. Each CDR3 protein is one row after TCRdb ran MiXCR on the reads. The sample holds 150,000 to 200,000 distinct CDR3 sequences; 65% to 80% are singletons and the top ten take less than 2.5%. The sequencing input was naive CD4+ and CD8+ T cells sorted from blood, pooled from several donors. Every receptor here comes from a pool of human donors in good health; the sample pools cells from several healthy donors. CDR3s include the opening cysteine and the closing phenylalanine or tryptophan. A D gene is named only where the DNA matches it firmly. Clone size appears in some rows only: once, few, many, or a class for an expanded clone.

D gene,clone size,V gene,J gene,CDR3 protein,CDR3 DNA
NA,NA,TRBV15,TRBJ1-1,CATSLRRNTEAFF,TGTGCCACCAGCCTGAGGAGGAACACTGAAGCTTTCTTT
TRBD1,once,TRBV6-2/TRBV6-3,TRBJ2-2,CASRYDRGNTGELFF,TGTGCCAGCAGATACGACAGGGGGAACACCGGAGAGCTGTTTTTT
NA,few,TRBV29-1,TRBJ2-4,CSVVTTKNIQYF,TGCAGCGTTGTAACTACCAAAAACATTCAGTACTTC
NA,NA,TRBV18,TRBJ1-2,CASSPPTNYGYTF,TGTGCCAGCTCACCTCCGACTAACTATGGCTACACCTTC
NA,NA,TRBV19,TRBJ2-7,CASSIWGYEQYF,TGTGCCAGTAGTATTTGGGGCTACGAGCAGTACTTC
TRBD1,NA,TRBV29-1,TRBJ2-7,CSFRTGGSYEQYF,TGCAGCTTCAGGACAGGGGGTTCCTACGAGCAGTACTTC
NA,NA,TRBV29-1,TRBJ2-4,CSVEFRANGYIQYF,TGCAGCGTTGAATTCCGGGCCAACGGGTACATTCAGTACTTC
NA,NA,TRBV19,TRBJ2-1,CASRMGPAPWENNEQFF,TGTGCCAGTAGGATGGGTCCAGCGCCGTGGGAAAACAATGAGCAGTTCTTC
NA,once,TRBV5-5,TRBJ1-2,CASSLAGRDNGYTF,TGTGCCAGCAGCTTGGCCGGCAGGGACAATGGCTACACCTTC
TRBD2,few,TRBV18,TRBJ2-5,CASSLMTSGQETQYF,TGTGCCAGCTCACTGATGACTAGCGGACAAGAGACCCAGTACTTC
NA,few,TRBV11-2,TRBJ2-5,CASSLGQWTQYF,TGTGCCAGCAGCTTAGGACAATGGACCCAGTACTTC
NA,NA,TRBV29-1,TRBJ1-2,CSVELRSGDADYGYTF,TGCAGCGTTGAATTAAGGAGCGGAGATGCCGACTATGGCTACACCTTC
NA,NA,TRBV27,TRBJ2-7,CASSGRFGAYEQYF,TGTGCCAGCAGTGGAAGGTTTGGTGCCTACGAGCAGTACTTC
NA,NA,TRBV6-5,TRBJ2-1,CASSYLAPGSNEQFF,TGTGCCAGCAGTTACCTGGCCCCCGGGAGCAATGAGCAGTTCTTC
NA,NA,TRBV29-1,TRBJ2-3,CSVLPGSDTQYF,TGCAGCGTTTTGCCGGGGTCAGATACGCAGTATTTT
NA,few,TRBV5-4,TRBJ1-1,CASSLVSRGTEAFF,TGTGCCAGCAGCTTGGTATCGCGAGGCACTGAAGCTTTCTTT
NA,NA,TRBV6-5,TRBJ2-1,CASSRGQIYNEQFF,TGTGCCAGCAGTAGAGGACAGATCTACAATGAGCAGTTCTTC
TRBD2,NA,TRBV12-3/TRBV12-4,TRBJ2-7,CASNHGGRRGEQYF,TGTGCCAGCAATCACGGCGGGAGGCGTGGCGAGCAGTACTTC
NA,NA,TRBV14,TRBJ2-1,CASSLGVTEQFF,TGTGCCAGCAGCCTGGGGGTTACTGAGCAGTTCTTC
NA,NA,TRBV5-5,TRBJ2-1,CARNQDEFNNEQFF,TGTGCCAGGAACCAGGATGAATTCAACAATGAGCAGTTCTTC
TRBD2,NA,TRBV29-1,TRBJ2-1,CSVEGSGGGEQFF,TGCAGCGTTGAGGGGAGCGGGGGAGGTGAGCAGTTCTTC
NA,NA,TRBV11-3,TRBJ1-5,CASSRQGLEPQHF,TGTGCCAGCAGCCGGCAGGGTTTGGAGCCCCAGCATTTT
NA,NA,TRBV7-9,TRBJ2-1,CASSPLEMYNEQFF,TGTGCCAGCAGCCCCCTGGAAATGTACAATGAGCAGTTCTTC
TRBD1,NA,TRBV5-6,TRBJ1-5,CASSSGDRGVNQPQHF,TGTGCCAGCAGCTCTGGGGACAGGGGGGTCAATCAGCCCCAGCATTTT
NA,few,TRBV15,TRBJ2-7,CATSRDTGLPYEQYF,TGTGCCACCAGCAGAGATACAGGCCTCCCCTACGAGCAGTACTTC
NA,NA,TRBV27,TRBJ2-1,CASSLSPGPQRGQFF,TGTGCCAGCAGTTTATCGCCGGGACCTCAGAGGGGGCAGTTCTTC
TRBD2,NA,TRBV19,TRBJ2-7,CASSISPGGEQYF,TGTGCCAGTAGTATCTCACCGGGAGGCGAGCAGTACTTC
NA,NA,TRBV29-1,TRBJ2-7,CSVGSPGQRSSYEQYF,TGCAGCGTGGGATCACCGGGACAAAGGAGCTCCTACGAGCAGTACTTC
NA,NA,TRBV6-6,TRBJ2-4,CASSYSRQGDGEDIQYF,TGTGCCAGCAGTTACTCGAGGCAGGGCGATGGTGAGGACATTCAGTACTTC
NA,NA,TRBV7-8,TRBJ2-3,CASSLTSTHSDTQYF,TGTGCCAGCAGCTTAACCTCGACACACTCAGATACGCAGTATTTT
NA,few,TRBV6-1,TRBJ1-1,CASSAQRVNTEAFF,TGTGCCAGCAGTGCCCAAAGGGTGAACACTGAAGCTTTCTTT
NA,NA,TRBV19,TRBJ1-1,CASRVFGTEAFF,TGTGCCAGTAGAGTATTCGGGACAGAAGCTTTCTTT